The 19 T cell receptor beta chains below come from one sample, sequenced in a study of blood T cells in healthy people across ages. Then a second PCR, running about 6 to 12 cycles, was carried out with a sample-barcoded 5' primer and a J-beta primer mix. TCRdb processed the 5' RACE reads anew with MiXCR; each CDR3 protein has one entry. This table has 1.5 million to 2 million distinct CDR3 sequences, about 30% appearing once. Material for sequencing was blood. All receptors come from a woman under 40 in good health.

This clonotype occurred once. A read error is possible here, since a much larger clone lies one base away. This CDR3 is CASSLPSEAYNEQFF. The DNA for the CDR3 is TGTGCCAGCAGCCTCCCTAGCGAGGCTTACAATGAGCAGTTCTTC. The genes are TRBV6-2 or TRBV6-3 and TRBJ2-1, with D possibly matching TRBD2 (6 bases). CDR1 is MNHEY, CDR2 SVGEGT, per germline. V gave up 6 bases and J gave up 4 bases, with 16 bases separating them. The CDR3 has 15 amino acids.

The gene calls are TRBV19 and TRBJ1-2; possibly TRBD1 for D (6 bases). In germline, CDR1 is LNHDA, CDR2 SQIVND (reference sequence). The CDR3 totals 13 residues. The V and J ends lost 3 bases and 8 bases respectively, with 13 bases between them. CDR3 in DNA: TGTGCCAGTAGTATTTCGGGGGCGCCCGGCTACACCTTC. Protein: CASSISGAPGYTF.

The sample holds many counts of this clonotype. The rearrangement joins TRBV6-6 to TRBJ2-7, with D perhaps TRBD2 (6 bases). This CDR3 comprises 13 residues. Trimming removed 7 bases at V and 4 bases at J, with 14 bases between. Germline V CDR1 and CDR2: MNHNY, SVGAGI (reference sequence). This CDR3 is CASIGGGLYEQYF. In nucleotides, the CDR3 is TGTGCCAGCATCGGGGGAGGACTTTACGAGCAGTACTTC.

This clonotype was seen many times. The V gene is TRBV21-1, the J gene TRBJ2-7. TRBV21-1 constitutes a pseudogene. The CDR3 has 13 residues. CDR3 sequence reads: CAITTRQSYEQYF. Written as DNA, the CDR3 is TGTGCCATCACCACGAGACAATCCTACGAGCAGTACTTC.

The gene calls are TRBV7-2 and TRBJ2-5; 7 bases match TRBD1. This CDR3 has 15 amino acids. The V and J ends lost 5 bases and 2 bases, in that order; junction bases with no gene match: 8. Germline V gene lookup returns CDR1 SGHTA and CDR2 FQGNSA. As DNA, the CDR3 is TGTGCCAGCAGCCCTGCGACAGGGCGGCAAGAGACCCAGTACTTC. Translating gives CASSPATGRQETQYF.

This clonotype was detected a few times. The rearrangement links TRBV27 to TRBJ1-2, with 11 positions matching TRBD1. The V segment lost 4 bases and the J segment 6 bases; nucleotides outside the gene matches: 7. CDR3 length: 15 residues. The germline CDR1 and CDR2 sequences are MNHEY and SMNVEV (reference sequence). The CDR3 reads CASSSPGTGGDGYTF. CDR3 nucleotide sequence: TGTGCCAGCAGTTCCCCCGGGACAGGGGGGGATGGCTACACCTTC.

This clonotype was seen a handful of times. The CDR3, as DNA: TGTGCCAGCAGGTTACAGGGGGCGGGGGAGACCCAGTACTTC. Translating it yields CASRLQGAGETQYF. V and J are TRBV12-3 or TRBV12-4 and TRBJ2-7; 9 nucleotides agree with TRBD1. TRBJ2-5 explains the end of the DNA better; the J call may be wrong. The CDR3 is 14 amino acids.

The chain is built from TRBV2 and TRBJ1-4; D is undetermined. CDR1 is SNHLY and CDR2 is FYNNEI in the germline V gene. The CDR3 is made up of 14 amino acids. The V and J ends lost 6 bases and 0 bases respectively, with 8 bases between them. The CDR3 loop is CASRLRATNEKLFF. The CDR3 coding sequence is TGTGCCAGCAGACTACGGGCAACTAATGAAAAACTGTTTTTT.

V usage is TRBV7-2 and J usage is TRBJ1-5, with unresolved D. The CDR3 consists of 18 residues. Trimming pared 1 base from V and 2 bases from J, leaving 18 bases between. Germline V CDR1 and CDR2: SGHTA, FQGNSA. The CDR3: CASSLEVGRSGGNQPQHF. The CDR3 DNA sequence: TGTGCCAGCAGCTTAGAAGTGGGCAGATCCGGGGGCAATCAGCCCCAGCATTTT.

This clonotype was recorded a few times. The J gene is TRBJ2-3, the V gene TRBV3-1; TRBD2 matches 8 bases. CDR1 is LGHDT and CDR2 is YNNKEL in the germline V gene (reference sequence). Trimming cost V 4 bases and J 3 bases; bases outside gene matches: 15. This CDR3 spans 18 amino acids. The CDR3 here is CASSRAIPSGRGTDTQYF. CDR3 bases: TGTGCCAGCAGCCGCGCTATACCTAGCGGGCGAGGGACAGATACGCAGTATTTT.

Concerning this clonotype itself: Germline is not matched at one junction end, which may reflect a read error. The chain carries TRBV11-2 and TRBJ2-7; 8 bases map to TRBD2. Germline assignment: CDR1 SGHAT and CDR2 FQNNGV. This CDR3 has 14 amino acids. The CDR3 is CARSFPGLGNEQYF. For the CDR3, the DNA is TGTGCCCGCAGCTTTCCGGGACTAGGCAACGAGCAGTACTTC.

In regard to this clonotype: A clone one base away is much larger, so this may be a read error. V and J are TRBV20-1 and TRBJ1-6; unclear D gene. Germline CDR1 and CDR2: DFQATT and SNEGSKA (reference sequence). The CDR3 length is 8 residues. The CDR3 nucleotides are TGCAGGAGTTCACCCCCCCACTTT. Amino acid sequence: CRSSPPHF.

The chain combines TRBV5-1 with TRBJ2-5; D perhaps matches TRBD2 (6 bases). V shed 10 bases and J shed 5 bases, with 21 bases lying between them. This CDR3 contains 14 residues. The germline V gene has CDR1 SGHRS and CDR2 YFSETQ. This chain's CDR3 is CAGTPTWGRETQYF. CDR3 nucleotide sequence: TGCGCCGGCACACCTACCTGGGGGAGGGAGACCCAGTACTTC.

A few counts support this clonotype. The chain joins TRBV28 to TRBJ1-1; no clear D. The V gene lost 5 bases and the J gene lost 0 bases, with 10 bases spanning the gap. The CDR3 has 14 amino acids. CDR1 and CDR2 from the germline V gene are MDHEN and SYDVKM. The CDR3 sequence: CASSPDLLNTEAFF. CDR3 nucleotides: TGTGCCAGCAGTCCCGATTTATTGAACACTGAAGCTTTCTTT. The full variable domain, its missing parts supplied by reference TRBV28 and TRBJ1-1, is DVKVTQSSRYLVKRTGEKVFLECVQDMDHENMFWYRQDPGLGLRLIYFSYDVKMKEKGDIPEGYSVSREKKERFSLILESASTNQTSMYLCASSPDLLNTEAFFGQGTRLTVV.

In this sample, this clonotype turned up many times. This rearrangement joins TRBV7-9 to TRBJ1-2; no firm D call. V lost 8 bases, J lost 4 bases, and 17 bases lay in between. Germline V gives CDR1 SEHNR, CDR2 FQNEAQ (reference sequence). The CDR3 has 14 amino acids. CDR3: CASSPVLEGYGYTF. Written as DNA, the CDR3 is TGTGCCAGCTCCCCTGTCTTGGAGGGCTATGGCTACACCTTC.

The chain joins TRBV2 to TRBJ2-3; D gene uncertain. V lost 4 bases to trimming and J lost 9 bases, with 8 bases between them. Germline V lookup: CDR1 SNHLY, CDR2 FYNNEI. The CDR3 spans 11 residues. The CDR3 nucleotides read TGTGCCAGCAGTGCCACTGGGACGCAGTATTTT. It is translated as CASSATGTQYF.

A few counts support this clonotype. This CDR3 is CASSLQVGQPSYEQYF. CDR3 DNA: TGTGCCAGCAGCTTACAGGTAGGACAGCCATCCTACGAGCAGTACTTC. The chain is built from TRBV7-9 and TRBJ2-7; possibly TRBD1 for D (6 bases). Between the trimmed V and J ends, which lost 2 bases and 1 base, there was a span of 15 bases. The length of the CDR3 is 16 residues. The germline V gene encodes CDR1 SEHNR and CDR2 FQNEAQ (reference sequence).

The chain joins TRBV11-2 to TRBJ2-1; D ambiguous. V was cut by 5 bases and J by 7 bases, with 15 bases left in between. The CDR3 contains 14 residues. CDR1 is SGHAT, CDR2 FQNNGV, per germline. The CDR3 region has the DNA TGTGCCAGCAGCCGAGTGGGGAATAGGAATGAGCAGTTCTTC. This codes for CASSRVGNRNEQFF.

This clonotype has at least ten counts. In nucleotides, the CDR3 is TGTGCCAGCAGCCCGGGACTAGCGGGAGGAGTACAAGAGACCCAGTACTTC. This gives the protein CASSPGLAGGVQETQYF. The rearrangement joins TRBV5-5 to TRBJ2-5; 15 bases match TRBD2. Trimming removed 4 bases from V and 2 bases from J; junction bases left unmatched: 6. This CDR3 has 17 amino acids. The germline CDR1 and CDR2 sequences are SGHKS and YYEKEE (reference sequence).